Each of the 16 T cell receptor beta chains below was sequenced from the same sample in a study of radiation and T cells in renal cell carcinoma. The sample's time point: blood 2 weeks post-SBRT. Treatment in this sample: 15 Gy SBRT to primary tumor, nephrectomy 4 weeks later. Profiling relied on immunoSEQ multiplex PCR, and the TCRdb table lists in-frame clones only, not all of them. The data show roughly 140,000 clones, approximately 88% seen once. This specimen consisted of blood, obtained from a patient whose treatment included radiotherapy and nephrectomy. The receptors here all came from a woman aged 50 to 65 with renal cell carcinoma.

This clone came up once. The chain employs TRBV4-3 and TRBJ2-5; no reliable D call. Per the germline V gene, CDR1 is LGHNA and CDR2 is YSLEER. The CDR3 has 15 amino acids. Trimming left V 0 bases short and J 2 bases short, with 10 bases between. The CDR3: CASSQDLGKQETQYF. CDR3 coding DNA: TGCGCCAGCAGCCAAGATTTAGGAAAACAAGAGACCCAGTACTTC.

The chain recombines TRBV5-4 with TRBJ1-1; no firm D call. CDR1 SGHNT and CDR2 YYREEE come from the germline V gene (reference sequence). The V gene lost 0 bases and the J gene lost 4 bases, with 10 bases spanning the gap. This CDR3 is 14 amino acids long. CDR3 protein: CASSLDYVTTEAFF. CDR3 DNA sequence: TGTGCCAGCAGCTTGGATTATGTGACCACTGAAGCTTTCTTT.

The genes are TRBV6-1 and TRBJ1-1; D is undetermined. The length of the CDR3 is 15 residues. V lost 6 bases, J lost 1 base, and 15 bases lay in between. Germline V gene lookup returns CDR1 MNHNS and CDR2 SASEGT. The chain's CDR3 is CASSPGRSGNTEAFF. The CDR3, as DNA: TGTGCCAGCAGCCCAGGACGTAGCGGGAACACTGAAGCTTTCTTT.

The chain joins TRBV6-1 to TRBJ1-1; D ambiguous. V lost 2 bases, J lost 10 bases, and 11 bases lay in between. Germline V gene lookup returns CDR1 MNHNS and CDR2 SASEGT. The CDR3 has 12 residues. CDR3 nucleotide sequence: TGTGCCAGCAGTGAATTCGGTAGAGGAGCTTTCTTT. Its protein product is CASSEFGRGAFF.

CDR3 in amino acids: CASNEFGISGNTIYF. As DNA, the CDR3 is TGCGCCAGCAACGAATTCGGCATCTCTGGAAACACCATATATTTT. The J gene is TRBJ1-3, the V gene TRBV5-1, with unresolved D. Deletions cut 6 bases from V and 0 bases from J, with 13 bases between. Germline CDR1 SGHRS, CDR2 YFSETQ. The length of the CDR3 is 15 residues.

This clone was seen once. This chain uses TRBV5-6 with TRBJ1-2; maybe TRBD1 (5 bases). CDR1 SGHDT and CDR2 YYEEEE come from the germline V gene. Trimming removed 7 bases at V and 5 bases at J, with 24 bases between. The CDR3 has 16 amino acids. DNA of the CDR3: TGTGCCAGCTACCTCCGTGGGACGGGAGCGTGGTATGGCTACACCTTC. This gives the protein CASYLRGTGAWYGYTF.

This clone was observed a few times. This chain joins TRBV29-1 and TRBJ1-2; D uncertain. V shed 3 bases and J shed 6 bases, with 5 bases lying between them. This CDR3 has 10 residues. CDR1 and CDR2 (germline): SQVTM, ANQGSEA. The CDR3 DNA is TGCAGCGTTGAGAAGGATGGCTACACCTTC. Translated: CSVEKDGYTF.

V and J are TRBV7-4 and TRBJ1-1; the D gene is possibly TRBD1 (5 bases). The V and J ends lost 6 bases and 6 bases respectively, with 14 bases between them. In germline, CDR1 is SGHVT, CDR2 SQSDAQ. The CDR3 is 13 amino acids. The chain's CDR3 is CASRRGRGAEAFF. CDR3 sequence (DNA): TGTGCCAGCAGGAGAGGACGAGGGGCTGAAGCTTTCTTT.

CDR3 loop: CAWSGTGNPDTQYF. The CDR3 DNA sequence: TGTGCCTGGAGCGGGACAGGGAACCCAGATACGCAGTATTTT. The chain combines TRBV30 with TRBJ2-3, with 9 bases aligning to TRBD1. The CDR3 has 14 amino acids. Germline V CDR1 and CDR2: GTSNPN, SVGIG (reference sequence). J lost 4 bases, V lost 3 bases, and 5 bases had no gene match. Combining the CDR3 with reference TRBV30 and TRBJ2-3 gives the whole variable domain SQTIHQWPATLVQPVGSPLSLECTVEGTSNPNLYWYRQAAGRGLQLLFYSVGIGQISSEVPQNLSASRPQDRQFILSSKKLLLSDSGFYLCAWSGTGNPDTQYFGPGTRLTVL.

The rearrangement uses TRBV5-6 and TRBJ2-3; 7 bases fit TRBD1. This CDR3 is built from 17 residues. CDR1 and CDR2 (germline): SGHDT, YYEEEE. Trimming at V came to 3 bases and at J to 3 bases, leaving 13 bases not matched to a gene. The CDR3 DNA follows: TGTGCCAGCAGCTCACAACTCCGACAGGGTAGTACAGATACGCAGTATTTT. Encoded protein: CASSSQLRQGSTDTQYF.

The V call is TRBV19, the J call TRBJ2-1, with D tentatively TRBD2 (6 bases). V gave up 3 bases and J gave up 6 bases, with 21 bases separating them. This CDR3 contains 17 residues. From germline, CDR1 is LNHDA and CDR2 SQIVND (reference sequence). This CDR3 is CASSILSRAGRSNEQFF. In nucleotides, the CDR3 is TGTGCCAGTAGTATTTTAAGTCGGGCAGGGAGGTCCAATGAGCAGTTCTTC. The variable domain in full, completed from reference TRBV19 and TRBJ2-1, reads DGGITQSPKYLFRKEGQNVTLSCEQNLNHDAMYWYRQDPGQGLRLIYYSQIVNDFQKGDIAEGYSVSREKKESFPLTVTSAQKNPTAFYLCASSILSRAGRSNEQFFGPGTRLTVL.

The chain uses TRBV4-1 and TRBJ2-7; D is unresolved. V lost 4 bases and J 0 bases, leaving 13 bases between the germline ends. Germline V gene lookup returns CDR1 MGHRA and CDR2 YSYEKL. This CDR3 comprises 15 residues. Here the CDR3 reads CASSLDPRDSYEQYF. In nucleotides, the CDR3 is TGCGCCAGCAGCCTAGACCCAAGGGACTCCTACGAGCAGTACTTC.

V usage is TRBV7-9 and J usage is TRBJ2-6; D gene uncertain. The CDR3 consists of 14 residues. The V end lost 5 bases, the J end lost 1 base, and 6 bases lay between the germline ends. Germline V gene sequence: CDR1 SEHNR, CDR2 FQNEAQ (reference sequence). This CDR3 reads CASSPPSGANVLTF. The CDR3 DNA reads TGTGCCAGCAGCCCCCCTTCTGGGGCCAACGTCCTGACTTTC.

The chain recombines TRBV13 with TRBJ1-2; D ambiguous. Germline V gives CDR1 PRHDT, CDR2 FYEKMQ (reference sequence). CDR3 length: 14 residues. Trimming took 5 bases from V and 4 from J, leaving 14 bases between them. CDR3 nucleotide sequence: TGTGCCAGCAGCCCCCGACGGCAGAGCTATGGCTACACCTTC. It yields the protein CASSPRRQSYGYTF.

In this sample, this clone turned up once. The rearrangement joins TRBV2 to TRBJ2-5; weak D call: TRBD2 (6 bases). There are 13 residues in the CDR3. Germline lookup yields CDR1 SNHLY and CDR2 FYNNEI. The V end was cut by 8 bases, the J end by 1 base, with 11 bases between. The CDR3 reads CASARGSQETQYF. Here the CDR3 DNA reads TGTGCCAGCGCTCGGGGGAGCCAAGAGACCCAGTACTTC.

The V gene is TRBV6-5, the J gene TRBJ1-1; 9 bases are shared with TRBD1. V was clipped by 4 bases and J by 4 bases; unmatched bases: 7. Germline CDR1 is MNHEY and CDR2 is SVGAGI. The CDR3 covers 15 residues. In DNA form, the CDR3 reads TGTGCCAGCAGTTTACAAGGGACAGGGCTCACTGAAGCTTTCTTT. Protein: CASSLQGTGLTEAFF.